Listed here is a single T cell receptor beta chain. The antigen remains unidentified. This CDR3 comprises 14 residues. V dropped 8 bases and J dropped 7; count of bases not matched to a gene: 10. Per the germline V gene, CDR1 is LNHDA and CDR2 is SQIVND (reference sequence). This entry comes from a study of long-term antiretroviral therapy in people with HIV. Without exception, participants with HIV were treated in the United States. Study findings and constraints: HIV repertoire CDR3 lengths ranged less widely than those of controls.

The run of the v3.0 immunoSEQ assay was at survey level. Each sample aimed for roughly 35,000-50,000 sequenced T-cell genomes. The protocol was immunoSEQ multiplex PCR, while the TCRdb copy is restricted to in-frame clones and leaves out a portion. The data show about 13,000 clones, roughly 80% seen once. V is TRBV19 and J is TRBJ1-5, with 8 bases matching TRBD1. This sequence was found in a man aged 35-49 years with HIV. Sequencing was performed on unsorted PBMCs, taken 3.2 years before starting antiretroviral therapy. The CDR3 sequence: CASGPQGARQPQHF. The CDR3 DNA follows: TGTGCCAGTGGCCCTCAGGGGGCAAGACAGCCCCAGCATTTT.